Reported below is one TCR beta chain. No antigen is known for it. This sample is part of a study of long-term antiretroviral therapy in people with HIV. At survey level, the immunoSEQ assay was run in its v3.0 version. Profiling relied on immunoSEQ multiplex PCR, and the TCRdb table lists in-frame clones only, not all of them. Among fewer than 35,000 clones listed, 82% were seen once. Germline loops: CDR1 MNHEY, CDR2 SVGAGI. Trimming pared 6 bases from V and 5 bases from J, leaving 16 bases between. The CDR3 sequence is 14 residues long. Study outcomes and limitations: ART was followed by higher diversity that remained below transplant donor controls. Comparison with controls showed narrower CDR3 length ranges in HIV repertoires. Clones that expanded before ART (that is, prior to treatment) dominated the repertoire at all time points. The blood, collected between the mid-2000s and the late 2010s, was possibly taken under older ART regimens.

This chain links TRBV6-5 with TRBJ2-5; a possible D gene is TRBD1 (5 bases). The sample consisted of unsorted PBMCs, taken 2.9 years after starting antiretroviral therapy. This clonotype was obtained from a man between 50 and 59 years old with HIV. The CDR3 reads CASRSRTLGETQYF. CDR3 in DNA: TGTGCCAGCAGGTCCAGGACATTGGGGGAGACCCAGTACTTC.